A selection of T cell receptor beta chains follows, all from one sample in a study of T cell responses to AZD1222 COVID-19 vaccine. The data were produced by immunoSEQ multiplex PCR, yet TCRdb's version contains in-frame clones alone and is incomplete. This sample has 85,000 to 130,000 clones, with around 90% found just once. The specimen comprised peripheral blood, sampled 28 days after the second AZD1222 dose. The receptors stem from an adult who received the AZD1222 COVID-19 vaccine. Each CDR3 is given with its conserved first and last residue. D genes are given only for firm matches. Clone size, where shown, is once, few, many, or a class for clones that have expanded.

J gene: TRBJ1-1
D gene: .
clone size: .
V gene: TRBV4-3
CDR3 DNA: TGCGCCAGCAGCCCTTACTCGAACACTGAAGCTTTCTTT
CDR3 protein: CASSPYSNTEAFF

J gene: TRBJ1-4
D gene: .
clone size: .
V gene: TRBV18
CDR3 DNA: TGTGCCAGCTCACCGGATTCGAATGAAAAACTGTTTTTT
CDR3 protein: CASSPDSNEKLFF

J gene: TRBJ1-1
D gene: .
clone size: .
V gene: TRBV7-9
CDR3 DNA: TGTGCCAGCAGCAATCAGGGTAACACTGAAGCTTTCTTT
CDR3 protein: CASSNQGNTEAFF

J gene: TRBJ1-2
D gene: .
clone size: once
V gene: TRBV3-1/TRBV3-2
CDR3 DNA: TGTGCCAGCAGCCTTGGGGGGGGCGGCTACACCTTC
CDR3 protein: CASSLGGGGYTF

J gene: TRBJ2-5
D gene: TRBD1
clone size: .
V gene: TRBV27
CDR3 DNA: TGTGCCAGCAGTAAAGGGGGCCGGGTCCAAGAGACCCAGTACTTC
CDR3 protein: CASSKGGRVQETQYF

J gene: TRBJ1-3
D gene: .
clone size: few
V gene: TRBV7-3
CDR3 DNA: TGTGCCAGCAGCTTAAATGGGGGTTCGGCAAACACCATATATTTT
CDR3 protein: CASSLNGGSANTIYF

J gene: TRBJ1-6
D gene: .
clone size: .
V gene: TRBV11-3
CDR3 DNA: TGTGCCAGCAGCTTAGAATCAGGGACCCAAATCAATAATTCACCCCTCCACTTT
CDR3 protein: CASSLESGTQINNSPLHF

J gene: TRBJ2-7
D gene: TRBD2
clone size: .
V gene: TRBV7-2
CDR3 DNA: TGTGCCAGCAGCTTAGGACGCGGGGGGCAGTCCTACGAGCAGTACTTC
CDR3 protein: CASSLGRGGQSYEQYF

J gene: TRBJ2-7
D gene: TRBD2
clone size: .
V gene: TRBV6-1
CDR3 DNA: TGTGCCAGCAGTGAGCAGCGGGGGAACTACGAGCAGTACTTC
CDR3 protein: CASSEQRGNYEQYF

J gene: TRBJ1-1
D gene: TRBD1
clone size: .
V gene: TRBV7-9
CDR3 DNA: TGTGCCAGCAGCGACAGGGAGAGGACTGAAGCTTTCTTT
CDR3 protein: CASSDRERTEAFF

J gene: TRBJ2-7
D gene: TRBD1
clone size: .
V gene: TRBV4-3
CDR3 DNA: TGCGCCAGCAGCCAAGAAGGGGACAGGGGCTACGAGCAGTACTTC
CDR3 protein: CASSQEGDRGYEQYF

J gene: TRBJ2-3
D gene: .
clone size: .
V gene: TRBV6-5
CDR3 DNA: TGTGCCAGCAGTTACTCGGGACTCTACACAGATACGCAGTATTTT
CDR3 protein: CASSYSGLYTDTQYF

J gene: TRBJ2-3
D gene: .
clone size: .
V gene: TRBV6-4
CDR3 DNA: TGTGCCAGCAGTGACTCGGATACAGATACGCAGTATTTT
CDR3 protein: CASSDSDTDTQYF

J gene: TRBJ1-5
D gene: .
clone size: .
V gene: TRBV19
CDR3 DNA: TGTGCCAGTAGATACGGAGGGCTGCGTCATCAGCCCCAGCATTTT
CDR3 protein: CASRYGGLRHQPQHF

J gene: TRBJ2-7
D gene: .
clone size: .
V gene: TRBV6-2/TRBV6-3
CDR3 DNA: TGTGCCAGCAGTCCACAGGGATATCGGTACGAGCAGTACTTC
CDR3 protein: CASSPQGYRYEQYF

J gene: TRBJ1-6
D gene: TRBD1
clone size: .
V gene: TRBV19
CDR3 DNA: TGTGCCAGTAGTATTGGCAGGGGGCGCTCCTATAATTCACCCCTCCACTTT
CDR3 protein: CASSIGRGRSYNSPLHF

J gene: TRBJ1-3
D gene: .
clone size: .
V gene: TRBV7-9
CDR3 DNA: TGTGCCAGCAGCTTATCGCCAGGCTCTGGAAACACCATATATTTT
CDR3 protein: CASSLSPGSGNTIYF

J gene: TRBJ2-7
D gene: .
clone size: .
V gene: TRBV5-6
CDR3 DNA: TGTGCCAGCAGCTTGGTAGGGAACTCCTACGAGCAGTACTTC
CDR3 protein: CASSLVGNSYEQYF

J gene: TRBJ1-5
D gene: .
clone size: .
V gene: TRBV27
CDR3 DNA: TGTGCCAGCAGTTCCCGGTCAGGAGACAATCAGCCCCAGCATTTT
CDR3 protein: CASSSRSGDNQPQHF

J gene: TRBJ2-1
D gene: .
clone size: .
V gene: TRBV9
CDR3 DNA: TGTGCCAGCAGCGTCCTCGGGGAGGCTCAGTTCTTC
CDR3 protein: CASSVLGEAQFF

J gene: TRBJ1-4
D gene: TRBD1
clone size: .
V gene: TRBV6-2/TRBV6-3
CDR3 DNA: TGTGCCAGCAGTTACTCGACAGGGGTTGGGGATGAAAAACTGTTTTTT
CDR3 protein: CASSYSTGVGDEKLFF

J gene: TRBJ1-1
D gene: TRBD1
clone size: .
V gene: TRBV27
CDR3 DNA: TGTGCCAGCAGCCGGGACAGACAACCCTGGAACACTGAAGCTTTCTTT
CDR3 protein: CASSRDRQPWNTEAFF

J gene: TRBJ1-5
D gene: TRBD1
clone size: .
V gene: TRBV19
CDR3 DNA: TGTGCCAGTAGTATATGGGACAGGTATGCGGGGAATCAGCCCCAGCATTTT
CDR3 protein: CASSIWDRYAGNQPQHF

J gene: TRBJ1-5
D gene: TRBD1
clone size: .
V gene: TRBV3-1/TRBV3-2
CDR3 DNA: TGTGCCAGCAGCCATGTCCCCAATTTAGACAGGGGTAGCAATCAGCCCCAGCATTTT
CDR3 protein: CASSHVPNLDRGSNQPQHF

J gene: TRBJ1-2
D gene: .
clone size: .
V gene: TRBV6-6
CDR3 DNA: TGTGCCAGCAGGCCCGGGGGGGAAGTTGGCTACACCTTC
CDR3 protein: CASRPGGEVGYTF

J gene: TRBJ2-7
D gene: TRBD2
clone size: .
V gene: TRBV10-3
CDR3 DNA: TGTGCCATCAGCCCCCTAGCGGGGGTCGAGCAGTACTTC
CDR3 protein: CAISPLAGVEQYF

J gene: TRBJ1-1
D gene: .
clone size: .
V gene: TRBV6-2/TRBV6-3
CDR3 DNA: TGTGCCAGCAGTGCCAACGCACAGGGCACTGAAGCTTTCTTT
CDR3 protein: CASSANAQGTEAFF

J gene: TRBJ2-3
D gene: .
clone size: .
V gene: TRBV5-4
CDR3 DNA: TGTGCCAGCAGCTTGGTCATGTCCACAGATACGCAGTATTTT
CDR3 protein: CASSLVMSTDTQYF

J gene: TRBJ2-7
D gene: TRBD1
clone size: .
V gene: TRBV9
CDR3 DNA: TGTGCCAGCAGCATTGGACAGGGGGCGTTTTACGAGCAGTACTTC
CDR3 protein: CASSIGQGAFYEQYF

J gene: TRBJ1-4
D gene: .
clone size: once
V gene: TRBV14
CDR3 DNA: TGTGCCAGCAGCCAATTAGGTCGGGCCGATGAAAAACTGTTTTTT
CDR3 protein: CASSQLGRADEKLFF

J gene: TRBJ2-7
D gene: TRBD2
clone size: .
V gene: TRBV6-5
CDR3 DNA: TGTGCCAGCAGCGATGGCGGACTAGCGGGGGAAGAATTC
CDR3 protein: CASSDGGLAGEEF

J gene: TRBJ2-2
D gene: TRBD2
clone size: .
V gene: TRBV5-1
CDR3 DNA: TGCGCCAGCAGCCCCGCCCCTAGCGGGGACACCGGGGAGCTGTTTTTT
CDR3 protein: CASSPAPSGDTGELFF

J gene: TRBJ1-1
D gene: TRBD1
clone size: .
V gene: TRBV27
CDR3 DNA: TGTGCCAGCAGCCACAGGGGACTTTCGAACACTGAAGCTTTCTTT
CDR3 protein: CASSHRGLSNTEAFF

J gene: TRBJ2-3
D gene: .
clone size: .
V gene: TRBV12-3/TRBV12-4
CDR3 DNA: TGTGCCAGCAGTTTTATTGCGGATACGCAGTATTTT
CDR3 protein: CASSFIADTQYF

J gene: TRBJ2-7
D gene: TRBD2
clone size: .
V gene: TRBV2
CDR3 DNA: TGTGCCAGCAGAAGCACTAGCGCCTCCTACGAGCAGTACTTC
CDR3 protein: CASRSTSASYEQYF

J gene: TRBJ1-2
D gene: .
clone size: .
V gene: TRBV7-2
CDR3 DNA: TGTGCCAGCAGCGAGGACGGACGTCCTAACTATGGCTACACCTTC
CDR3 protein: CASSEDGRPNYGYTF

J gene: TRBJ2-5
D gene: .
clone size: .
V gene: TRBV2
CDR3 DNA: TGTGCCAGCAGTGGCCCCCGGGCCCAAGGAGAGACCCAGTACTTC
CDR3 protein: CASSGPRAQGETQYF

J gene: TRBJ1-5
D gene: TRBD1
clone size: .
V gene: TRBV2
CDR3 DNA: TGTGCCAGCAGTGGAACAGGGGGTGATCAGCCCCAGCATTTT
CDR3 protein: CASSGTGGDQPQHF

J gene: TRBJ2-7
D gene: .
clone size: .
V gene: TRBV6-5
CDR3 DNA: TGTGCCAGCAGTTACTCGACGGGGGCTGTCCACTACGAGCAGTACTTC
CDR3 protein: CASSYSTGAVHYEQYF

J gene: TRBJ1-6
D gene: .
clone size: .
V gene: TRBV15
CDR3 DNA: TGTGCCACCAGCAGAGCGGTGAATAATTCACCCCTCCACTTT
CDR3 protein: CATSRAVNNSPLHF

J gene: TRBJ2-3
D gene: .
clone size: .
V gene: TRBV11-1
CDR3 DNA: TGTGCCAGCAGCGATTACGGGACTCGACACACAGATACGCAGTATTTT
CDR3 protein: CASSDYGTRHTDTQYF

J gene: TRBJ2-1
D gene: .
clone size: .
V gene: TRBV12-5
CDR3 DNA: TGTGCTAGTGGTTTGGTAGGGGAGGTTTTTCGGAATGAGCAGTTCTTC
CDR3 protein: CASGLVGEVFRNEQFF

J gene: TRBJ2-3
D gene: .
clone size: .
V gene: TRBV13
CDR3 DNA: TGTGCCAGCAGCTTAGGAGGCAGCCAGACAGATACGCAGTATTTT
CDR3 protein: CASSLGGSQTDTQYF

J gene: TRBJ2-7
D gene: .
clone size: .
V gene: TRBV29-1
CDR3 DNA: TGCAGCGCCGTCACTCAGGACCTGTCCTATGGTGAGCAGTACTTC
CDR3 protein: CSAVTQDLSYGEQYF

J gene: TRBJ1-1
D gene: .
clone size: .
V gene: TRBV3-1/TRBV3-2
CDR3 DNA: TGTGCCAGCAGCCGGCGGAGAAGGGGAGGGAACACTGAAGCTTTCTTT
CDR3 protein: CASSRRRRGGNTEAFF